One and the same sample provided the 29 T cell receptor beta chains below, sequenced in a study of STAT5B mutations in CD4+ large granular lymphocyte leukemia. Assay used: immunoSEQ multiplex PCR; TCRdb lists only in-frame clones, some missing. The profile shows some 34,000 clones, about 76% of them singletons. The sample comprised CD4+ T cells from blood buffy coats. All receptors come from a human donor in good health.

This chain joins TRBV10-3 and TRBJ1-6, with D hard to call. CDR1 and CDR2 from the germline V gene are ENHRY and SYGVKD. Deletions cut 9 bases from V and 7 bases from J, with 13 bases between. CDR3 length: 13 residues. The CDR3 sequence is CAMRAGFNSPLHF. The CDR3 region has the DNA TGTGCCATGAGAGCCGGCTTCAATTCACCCCTCCACTTT.

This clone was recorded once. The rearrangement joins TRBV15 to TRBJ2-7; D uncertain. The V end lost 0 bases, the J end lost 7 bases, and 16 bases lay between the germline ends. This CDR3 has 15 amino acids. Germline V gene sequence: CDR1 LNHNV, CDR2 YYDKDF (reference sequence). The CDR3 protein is CATSRDLVIVGEQYF. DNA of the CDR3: TGTGCCACCAGCAGAGATCTAGTAATAGTAGGGGAGCAGTACTTC.

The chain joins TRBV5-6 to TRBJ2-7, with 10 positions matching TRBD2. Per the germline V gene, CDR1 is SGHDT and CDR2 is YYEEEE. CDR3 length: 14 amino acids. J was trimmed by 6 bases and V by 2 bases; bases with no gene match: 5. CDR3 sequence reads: CASSLAGGLGEQYF. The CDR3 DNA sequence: TGTGCCAGCAGCTTAGCGGGGGGGCTTGGCGAGCAGTACTTC.

This CDR3 is CASSPGTGNQETQYF. In DNA form, the CDR3 reads TGTGCCAGCAGTCCCGGGACAGGCAACCAAGAGACCCAGTACTTC. The chain has TRBV6-5 and TRBJ2-5, with 8 positions matching TRBD1. The V and J ends lost 5 bases and 0 bases, in that order; junction bases with no gene match: 5. Looked up from germline, CDR1 is MNHEY and CDR2 is SVGAGI. The CDR3 is 15 residues long.

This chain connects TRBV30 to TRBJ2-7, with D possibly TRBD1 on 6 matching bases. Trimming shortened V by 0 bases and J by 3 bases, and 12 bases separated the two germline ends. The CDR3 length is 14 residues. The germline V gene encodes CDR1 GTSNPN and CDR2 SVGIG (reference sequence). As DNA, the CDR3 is TGTGCCTGGAGTGTACATAGGGGGAGCTACGAGCAGTACTTC. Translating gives CAWSVHRGSYEQYF.

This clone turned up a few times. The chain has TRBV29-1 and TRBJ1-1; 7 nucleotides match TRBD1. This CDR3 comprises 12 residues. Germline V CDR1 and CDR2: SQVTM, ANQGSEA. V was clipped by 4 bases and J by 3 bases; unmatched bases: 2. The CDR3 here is CSVATGYTEAFF. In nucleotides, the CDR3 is TGCAGCGTTGCGACAGGGTACACTGAAGCTTTCTTT.

DNA for the CDR3: TGTGCCAGCAGCTTGAGAGACAGAAACACCATATATTTT. Encoded protein: CASSLRDRNTIYF. The chain is built from TRBV5-6 and TRBJ1-3, with D hard to call. Germline-derived CDR1 and CDR2 are SGHDT and YYEEEE. This CDR3 region has 13 residues. Trimming stripped 1 base from V and 5 bases from J, with 7 bases between.

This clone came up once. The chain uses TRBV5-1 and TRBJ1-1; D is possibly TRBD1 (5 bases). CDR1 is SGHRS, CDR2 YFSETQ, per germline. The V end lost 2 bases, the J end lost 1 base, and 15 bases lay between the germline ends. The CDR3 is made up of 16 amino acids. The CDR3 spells CASSFQPGGANTEAFF. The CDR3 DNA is TGCGCCAGCAGCTTTCAACCCGGGGGAGCGAACACTGAAGCTTTCTTT.

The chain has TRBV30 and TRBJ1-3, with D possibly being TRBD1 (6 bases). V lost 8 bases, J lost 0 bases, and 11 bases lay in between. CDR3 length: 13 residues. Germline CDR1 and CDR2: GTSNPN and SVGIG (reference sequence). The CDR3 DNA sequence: TGTGCCAACACAGGGAGCTCTGGAAACACCATATATTTT. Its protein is CANTGSSGNTIYF.

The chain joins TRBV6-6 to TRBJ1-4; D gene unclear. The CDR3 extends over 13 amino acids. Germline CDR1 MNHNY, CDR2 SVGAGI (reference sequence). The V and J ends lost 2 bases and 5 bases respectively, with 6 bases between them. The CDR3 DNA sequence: TGTGCCAGCAGTTACAGGCACAATGAAAAACTGTTTTTT. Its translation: CASSYRHNEKLFF.

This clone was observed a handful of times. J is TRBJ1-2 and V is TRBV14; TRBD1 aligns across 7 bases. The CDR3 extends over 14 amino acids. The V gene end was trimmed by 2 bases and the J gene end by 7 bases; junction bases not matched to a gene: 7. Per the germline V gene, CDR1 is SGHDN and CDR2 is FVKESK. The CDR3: CASSQRQGPSGYTF. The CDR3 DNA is TGTGCCAGCAGCCAAAGACAGGGTCCGAGTGGCTACACCTTC.

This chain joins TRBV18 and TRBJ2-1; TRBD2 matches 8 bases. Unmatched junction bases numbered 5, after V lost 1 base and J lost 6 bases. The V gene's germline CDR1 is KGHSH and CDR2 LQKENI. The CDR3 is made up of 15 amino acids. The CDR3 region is CASSPLWTSSNEQFF. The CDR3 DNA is TGTGCCAGCTCACCACTGTGGACTAGCAGCAATGAGCAGTTCTTC.

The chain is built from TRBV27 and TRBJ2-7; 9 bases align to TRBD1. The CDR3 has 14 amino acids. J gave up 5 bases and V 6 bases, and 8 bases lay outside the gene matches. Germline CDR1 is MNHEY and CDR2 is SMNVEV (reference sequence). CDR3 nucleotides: TGTGCCAGCAGGTTTACAGGGGGCAAAAACGAGCAGTACTTC. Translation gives CASRFTGGKNEQYF.

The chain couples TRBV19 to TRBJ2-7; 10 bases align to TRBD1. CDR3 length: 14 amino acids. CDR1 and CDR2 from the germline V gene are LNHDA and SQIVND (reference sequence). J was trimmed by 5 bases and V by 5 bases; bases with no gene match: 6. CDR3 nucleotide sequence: TGTGCCAGTAGTGACCGGGACAGGGGCAACGAGCAGTACTTC. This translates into CASSDRDRGNEQYF.

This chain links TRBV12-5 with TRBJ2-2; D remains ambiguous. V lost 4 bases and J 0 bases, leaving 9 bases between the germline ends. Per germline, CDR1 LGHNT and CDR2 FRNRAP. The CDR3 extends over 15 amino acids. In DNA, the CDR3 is TGTGCTAGTGGTTCGGACGGATCGAACACCGGGGAGCTGTTTTTT. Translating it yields CASGSDGSNTGELFF.

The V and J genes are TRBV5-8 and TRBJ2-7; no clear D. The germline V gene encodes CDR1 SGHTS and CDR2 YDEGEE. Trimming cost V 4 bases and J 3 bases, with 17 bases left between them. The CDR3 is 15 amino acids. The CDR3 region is CASSQLFRAVYEQYF. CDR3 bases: TGTGCCAGCAGCCAGCTCTTTCGGGCGGTCTACGAGCAGTACTTC.

The CDR3 DNA reads as TGTGCCAGCAGCCGCGCTGGGAGGGGGGACACCGGGGAGCTGTTTTTT. As protein: CASSRAGRGDTGELFF. The rearrangement links TRBV11-2 to TRBJ2-2; a possible D gene is TRBD2 (7 bases). The length of the CDR3 is 16 residues. V lost 5 bases to trimming and J lost 3 bases, with 16 bases between them. CDR1 is SGHAT, CDR2 FQNNGV, per germline.

CDR3 amino acids: CASSVGVDGSYEQYF. CDR3 coding DNA: TGTGCCAGCAGCGTAGGAGTTGACGGATCCTACGAGCAGTACTTC. The rearrangement uses TRBV9 and TRBJ2-7; D gene unclear. The CDR3 loop spans 15 amino acids. Trimming removed 0 bases at V and 1 base at J, with 11 bases between. Per the germline V gene, CDR1 is SGDLS and CDR2 is YYNGEE.

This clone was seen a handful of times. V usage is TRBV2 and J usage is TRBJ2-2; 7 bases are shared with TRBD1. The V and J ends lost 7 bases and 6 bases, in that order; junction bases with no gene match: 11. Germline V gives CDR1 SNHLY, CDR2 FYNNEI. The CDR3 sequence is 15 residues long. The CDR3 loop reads CASTGYRGFPGELFF. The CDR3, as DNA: TGTGCCAGCACAGGGTACAGGGGATTCCCCGGGGAGCTGTTTTTT.

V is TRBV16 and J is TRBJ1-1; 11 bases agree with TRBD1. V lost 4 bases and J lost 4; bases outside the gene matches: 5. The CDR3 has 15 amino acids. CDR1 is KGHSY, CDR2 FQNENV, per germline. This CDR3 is CASSPEGTGGTEAFF. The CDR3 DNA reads TGTGCCAGCAGCCCTGAGGGGACAGGGGGCACTGAAGCTTTCTTT.

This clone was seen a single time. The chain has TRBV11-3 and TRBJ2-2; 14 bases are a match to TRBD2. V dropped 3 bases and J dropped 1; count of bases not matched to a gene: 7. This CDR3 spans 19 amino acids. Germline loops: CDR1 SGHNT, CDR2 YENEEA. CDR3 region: CASSFRVGLAGENTGELFF. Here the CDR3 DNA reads TGTGCCAGCAGCTTTCGGGTGGGACTAGCGGGAGAGAACACCGGGGAGCTGTTTTTT.

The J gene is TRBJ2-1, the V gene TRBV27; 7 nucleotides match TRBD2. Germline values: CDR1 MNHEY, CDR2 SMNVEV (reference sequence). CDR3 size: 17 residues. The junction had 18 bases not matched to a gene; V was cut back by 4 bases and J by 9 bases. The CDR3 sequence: CASSSPGGAGVLAEQFF. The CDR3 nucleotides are TGTGCCAGCAGTTCCCCCGGAGGGGCGGGAGTTCTGGCTGAGCAGTTCTTC.

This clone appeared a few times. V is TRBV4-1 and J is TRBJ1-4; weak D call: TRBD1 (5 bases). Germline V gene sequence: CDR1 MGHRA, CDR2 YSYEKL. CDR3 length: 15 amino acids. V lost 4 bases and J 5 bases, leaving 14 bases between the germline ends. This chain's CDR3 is CASSRPQGRNEKLFF. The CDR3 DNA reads TGCGCCAGCAGCCGACCCCAGGGAAGGAATGAAAAACTGTTTTTT.

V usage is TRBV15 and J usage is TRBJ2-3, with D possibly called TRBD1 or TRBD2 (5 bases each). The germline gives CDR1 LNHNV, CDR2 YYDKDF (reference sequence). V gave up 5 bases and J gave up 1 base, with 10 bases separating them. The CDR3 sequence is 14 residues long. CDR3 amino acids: CATSYRTGTDTQYF. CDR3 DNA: TGTGCCACCAGCTACAGGACTGGCACAGATACGCAGTATTTT. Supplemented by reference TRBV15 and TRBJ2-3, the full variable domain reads DAMVIQNPRYQVTQFGKPVTLSCSQTLNHNVMYWYQQKSSQAPKLLFHYYDKDFNNEADTPDNFQSRRPNTSFCFLDIRSPGLGDTAMYLCATSYRTGTDTQYFGPGTRLTVL.

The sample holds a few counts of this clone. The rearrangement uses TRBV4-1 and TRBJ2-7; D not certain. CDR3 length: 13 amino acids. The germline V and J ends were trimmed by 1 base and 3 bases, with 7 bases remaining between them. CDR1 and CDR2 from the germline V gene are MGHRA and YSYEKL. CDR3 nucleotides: TGCGCCAGCAGCCAAGGCGCAAACTACGAGCAGTACTTC. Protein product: CASSQGANYEQYF.

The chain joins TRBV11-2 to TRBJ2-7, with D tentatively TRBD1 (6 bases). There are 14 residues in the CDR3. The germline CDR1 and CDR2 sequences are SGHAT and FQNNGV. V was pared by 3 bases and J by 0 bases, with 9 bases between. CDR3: CASSFPGHSYEQYF. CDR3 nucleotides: TGTGCCAGCAGCTTTCCGGGACACTCCTACGAGCAGTACTTC.

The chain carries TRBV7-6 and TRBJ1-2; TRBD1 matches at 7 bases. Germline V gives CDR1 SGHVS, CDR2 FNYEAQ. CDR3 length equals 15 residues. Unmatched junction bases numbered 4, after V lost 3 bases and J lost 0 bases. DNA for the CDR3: TGTGCCAGCAGCTTCGGGACAGACGCTAACTATGGCTACACCTTC. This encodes CASSFGTDANYGYTF.

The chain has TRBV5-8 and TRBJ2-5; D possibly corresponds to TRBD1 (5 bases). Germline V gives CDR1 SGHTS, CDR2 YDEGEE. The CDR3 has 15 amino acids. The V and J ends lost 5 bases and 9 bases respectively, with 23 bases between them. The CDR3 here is CASSLGPIPEGAQYF. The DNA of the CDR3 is TGTGCCAGCAGTCTTGGGCCTATTCCCGAAGGGGCCCAGTACTTC.

The CDR3 DNA reads as TGTGCCAGCAGCTTAGTAGGGACAGGGGGCACCGAGCAGTACTTC. Translation gives CASSLVGTGGTEQYF. The gene calls are TRBV13 and TRBJ2-7, with 12 positions matching TRBD1. Germline V gene lookup returns CDR1 PRHDT and CDR2 FYEKMQ (reference sequence). V lost 1 base to trimming and J lost 6 bases; unmatched junction nucleotides: 4. The CDR3 is 15 amino acids.